Below are 17 T cell receptor beta chains sequenced from a single sample in a study of blood T cell repertoires in COVID-19. TCRdb keeps only in-frame clones here, not all; method: immunoSEQ multiplex PCR. The table has some 200,000 clones, 70% to 90% seen once. Sequenced sample: peripheral blood. Source of these receptors: a human donor in a cohort sampled during active COVID-19.

The chain couples TRBV9 to TRBJ1-5; 11 bases fit TRBD1. V gave up 5 bases and J gave up 0 bases; unmatched junction bases: 7. The CDR3 sequence is 17 residues long. The germline V gene encodes CDR1 SGDLS and CDR2 YYNGEE. This chain's CDR3 is CASSSGTGGFSNQPQHF. CDR3 coding DNA: TGTGCCAGCAGTTCCGGGACAGGGGGGTTTAGCAATCAGCCCCAGCATTTT.

This chain joins TRBV9 and TRBJ2-1, with D possibly matching TRBD2 (5 bases). Germline V gene data show CDR1 as SGDLS and CDR2 as YYNGEE. V lost 0 bases and J lost 0, with 7 bases in between. This CDR3 region has 15 residues. This chain's CDR3 is CASSVAGNSYNEQFF. In nucleotides, the CDR3 is TGTGCCAGCAGCGTAGCGGGGAACTCCTACAATGAGCAGTTCTTC.

This clone was seen more than once but under ten times. This chain joins TRBV27 and TRBJ1-5; 10 nucleotides line up with TRBD1. Trimming cost V 4 bases and J 4 bases; bases outside gene matches: 10. The CDR3 sequence is 17 residues long. Germline assignment: CDR1 MNHEY and CDR2 SMNVEV (reference sequence). CDR3 coding DNA: TGTGCCAGCAGTTCCCCCGCCCGGGACAGGGGTAATCAGCCCCAGCATTTT. It translates to CASSSPARDRGNQPQHF.

The chain uses TRBV24-1 and TRBJ2-3, with 12 bases that match TRBD2. The V and J ends lost 9 bases and 6 bases, in that order; junction bases with no gene match: 3. The CDR3 has 13 amino acids. CDR1 is KGHDR, CDR2 SFDVKD, per germline. As DNA, the CDR3 is TGTGCCACCGCGACTAGCGGGAGTGATACGCAGTATTTT. It specifies CATATSGSDTQYF.

The CDR3 sequence is CASSWGQGDGYTF. The CDR3 DNA reads as TGCGCCAGCAGCTGGGGACAGGGGGATGGCTACACCTTC. The V and J genes are TRBV5-1 and TRBJ1-2; 11 bases align to TRBD1. CDR1 is SGHRS and CDR2 is YFSETQ in the germline V gene. There are 13 residues in the CDR3. V was clipped by 3 bases and J by 6 bases; unmatched bases: 1.

This rearrangement joins TRBV7-9 to TRBJ2-7; D may be TRBD2 (6 bases). Germline-derived CDR1 and CDR2 are SEHNR and FQNEAQ (reference sequence). The CDR3 consists of 12 residues. V dropped 4 bases and J dropped 6 bases, with 10 bases sitting between them. The CDR3 here is CASSSPGGEQYF. The CDR3, as DNA: TGTGCCAGCAGCTCCCCCGGGGGCGAGCAGTACTTC.

The rearrangement joins TRBV28 to TRBJ1-5, with 7 nucleotides matching TRBD1. Germline V gene data show CDR1 as MDHEN and CDR2 as SYDVKM. The length of the CDR3 is 14 residues. V lost 3 bases and J lost 10; bases outside the gene matches: 9. For the CDR3, the DNA is TGTGCCAGCAGTTTCAACAGGGGTATGGGACCCCAGCATTTT. Translating gives CASSFNRGMGPQHF.

V and J are TRBV29-1 and TRBJ1-1; a possible D gene is TRBD1 (5 bases). The CDR3 runs to 13 residues. Germline assignment: CDR1 SQVTM and CDR2 ANQGSEA. V lost 7 bases, J lost 5 bases, and 17 bases lay in between. CDR3 nucleotide sequence: TGCAGCGGTTCTTCGGGGGGACGGACTGAAGCTTTCTTT. This codes for CSGSSGGRTEAFF.

The chain employs TRBV6-4 and TRBJ2-3, with TRBD2 as a possible D gene (5 bases). CDR3 size: 15 residues. CDR1 and CDR2 from the germline V gene are MRHNA and SNTAGT. The V end lost 3 bases, the J end lost 7 bases, and 17 bases lay between the germline ends. The CDR3 sequence is CASSEQAPGINTQYF. Here the CDR3 DNA reads TGTGCCAGCAGTGAACAAGCCCCGGGGATTAATACGCAGTATTTT.

V is TRBV7-2 and J is TRBJ2-1, with TRBD2 as a possible D gene (6 bases). Trimming shortened V by 8 bases and J by 4 bases, and 15 bases separated the two germline ends. The CDR3 covers 14 residues. Germline V gene lookup returns CDR1 SGHTA and CDR2 FQGNSA. The CDR3 DNA sequence: TGTGCCAGCGCCCTGTCGGGAGCGTACAATGAGCAGTTCTTC. This translates into CASALSGAYNEQFF.

The chain joins TRBV3-1 (or the pseudogene TRBV3-2) to TRBJ1-2, with a possible D match to TRBD1 (6 bases). Looked up from germline, CDR1 is LGHDT and CDR2 is YNNKEL (reference sequence). The V gene lost 4 bases and the J gene lost 4 bases, with 10 bases spanning the gap. The length of the CDR3 is 13 residues. CDR3 loop: CASSLQGRYGYTF. The DNA for the CDR3 is TGTGCCAGCAGCCTACAGGGACGCTATGGCTACACCTTC.

The CDR3: CASRAPGYEQYF. CDR3 coding DNA: TGTGCCAGCAGGGCCCCAGGCTACGAGCAGTACTTC. The chain uses TRBV6-5 and TRBJ2-7; D ambiguous. Between the trimmed V and J ends, which lost 6 bases and 3 bases, there was a span of 9 bases. The CDR3 is 12 residues long. The germline V gene has CDR1 MNHEY and CDR2 SVGAGI.

This sequence joins TRBV9 and TRBJ1-2, with 10 positions matching TRBD1. This CDR3 comprises 14 residues. Germline V gene lookup returns CDR1 SGDLS and CDR2 YYNGEE. The J segment lost 8 bases and the V segment lost 4 bases, leaving 8 bases of the junction unmatched. The DNA for the CDR3 is TGTGCCAGCAGCACAGGGACAGGGGTTGGCGGCTACACCTTC. The encoded protein is CASSTGTGVGGYTF.

The chain carries TRBV19 and TRBJ2-7; D may be TRBD1 (5 bases). The germline V gene encodes CDR1 LNHDA and CDR2 SQIVND (reference sequence). CDR3 length equals 15 residues. The V end lost 1 base, the J end lost 3 bases, and 13 bases lay between the germline ends. The CDR3 loop reads CASSIGARAGYEQYF. The CDR3 bases are TGTGCCAGTAGTATAGGGGCCAGGGCCGGCTACGAGCAGTACTTC.

The chain has TRBV3-1 (or the pseudogene TRBV3-2) and TRBJ2-7; D not certain. The CDR3 runs 15 residues. The V gene lost 0 bases and the J gene lost 2 bases, with 11 bases spanning the gap. Germline values: CDR1 LGHDT, CDR2 YNNKEL (reference sequence). In DNA, the CDR3 is TGTGCCAGCAGCCAAGATCTGAGATCCACCTACGAGCAGTACTTC. Translated, it gives CASSQDLRSTYEQYF.

This clone was counted only a few times. The chain couples TRBV7-3 to TRBJ2-2; D might be TRBD1 (5 bases). V lost 6 bases and J 1 base, leaving 9 bases between the germline ends. Looked up from germline, CDR1 is SGHTA and CDR2 is FQGTGA. This CDR3 is 14 amino acids long. The chain's CDR3 is CASRPQENTGELFF. The DNA for the CDR3 is TGTGCCAGCAGACCACAGGAGAACACCGGGGAGCTGTTTTTT.

This chain uses TRBV7-9 with TRBJ2-1, with TRBD2 matching 9 bases. The CDR3 totals 15 residues. V lost 7 bases to trimming and J lost 6 bases; unmatched junction nucleotides: 10. Per the germline V gene, CDR1 is SEHNR and CDR2 is FQNEAQ (reference sequence). CDR3 residues: CASIYHAGGGNEQFF. DNA of the CDR3: TGTGCCAGCATCTACCATGCGGGAGGGGGCAATGAGCAGTTCTTC.